This is a list of T cell receptor beta chains from one sample in a study of shared clonotypes between healthy human individuals. Method: immunoSEQ multiplex PCR; TCRdb's copy keeps in-frame clones and lacks some. Of hundreds of thousands of clones in the sample, about 96% were seen once. Sequenced: naive CD4+ T cells sorted from blood. The receptors stem from a woman aged 25 to 45 in good health. The CDR3 runs from the conserved cysteine through the conserved F or W. D genes are given only for firm matches. Rows may omit the clone size; those that give it use once, few, many or a size class.

j_call	clone_size	v_call	d_call	cdr3_nt	cdr3_aa
TRBJ1-1	NA	TRBV29-1	NA	TGCAGCGTTGGTGAGGTCCTGAACACTGAAGCTTTCTTT	CSVGEVLNTEAFF
TRBJ2-7	NA	TRBV6-5	TRBD1	TGTGCCAGCAGAAGAGGGACAGGGGAATACGAGCAGTACTTC	CASRRGTGEYEQYF
TRBJ2-5	NA	TRBV7-3	NA	TGTGCCAGCGGGACTGGGTCCGTGCAAGAGACCCAGTACTTC	CASGTGSVQETQYF
TRBJ1-4	NA	TRBV5-1	NA	TGCGCCAGCAGCCACGGGGCGTCGGCGGGAGCTAATGAAAAACTGTTTTTT	CASSHGASAGANEKLFF
TRBJ2-5	NA	TRBV7-2	NA	TGTGCCAGCAGCTTAGTTACGAGCTACCAAGAGACCCAGTACTTC	CASSLVTSYQETQYF
TRBJ2-1	NA	TRBV27	TRBD2	TGTGCCAGCAGTTTATTACCGACTAGCGGGAGGGCCTACAATGAGCAGTTCTTC	CASSLLPTSGRAYNEQFF
TRBJ2-2	NA	TRBV5-1	NA	TGCGCCAGCAGCTCTCACACCTTTCGGGGCACCGGGGAGCTGTTTTTT	CASSSHTFRGTGELFF
TRBJ2-7	NA	TRBV28	TRBD1	TGTGCCAGCGGGACAGTAGCCTACGAGCAGTACTTC	CASGTVAYEQYF
TRBJ1-2	NA	TRBV19	NA	TGTGCCACCTCGACGGGGAGAATTCGCTATGGCTACACCTTC	CATSTGRIRYGYTF
TRBJ2-7	NA	TRBV28	NA	TGTGCCAGCAGTTTACGGGTGGGAGTGGCCTACGAGCAGTACTTC	CASSLRVGVAYEQYF
TRBJ2-5	NA	TRBV7-2	NA	TGTGCCAGCAGCTCAGACTTGGAGTTGACCCAGTACTTC	CASSSDLELTQYF
TRBJ2-2	NA	TRBV14	NA	TGTGCCAGCAGCCAAGTGGGGGTTCCCACCGGGGAGCTGTTTTTT	CASSQVGVPTGELFF
TRBJ2-1	NA	TRBV29-1	TRBD2	TGCAGCTCCTCGAGGACTAGCGGGAGTTTCTACAATGAGCAGTTCTTC	CSSSRTSGSFYNEQFF
TRBJ1-4	NA	TRBV29-1	NA	TGCAGCGTTGTAAGTCGATTCGGGGGCACACTGTTTTTT	CSVVSRFGGTLFF
TRBJ2-1	NA	TRBV12-1	NA	TGTGCCAGCAGCTTAGCAAGGGAGCAGTTCTTC	CASSLAREQFF
TRBJ2-3	NA	TRBV5-1	TRBD2	TGCGCCAGCAGCTTGGGGAGCCGACTAGCGGACACAGATACGCAGTATTTT	CASSLGSRLADTDTQYF
TRBJ2-3	NA	TRBV6-5	NA	TGTGCCAGCGGACTGGCTTACACAGATACGCAGTATTTT	CASGLAYTDTQYF
TRBJ1-5	NA	TRBV6-5	NA	TGTGCCAGCAGCCTTGGGCCCGGGGGGCCCCAGCATTTT	CASSLGPGGPQHF
TRBJ2-7	few	TRBV13	NA	TGTGCCAGCAGCGTCCAACAGGGAGACGAGCAGTACTTC	CASSVQQGDEQYF
TRBJ2-7	NA	TRBV10-3	NA	TGTGCCACAGAACGACAAGCGGAAGGCTACGAGCAGTACTTC	CATERQAEGYEQYF
TRBJ2-5	once	TRBV5-4	TRBD2	TGTGCCAGCAGCCCAGCGGGGGGGGAGACCCAGTACTTC	CASSPAGGETQYF
TRBJ2-7	once	TRBV19	NA	TGTGCCAGTAGTATATTTCAGGGTCCCTACGAGCAGTACTTC	CASSIFQGPYEQYF
TRBJ1-3	NA	TRBV13	TRBD1	TGTGCCAGCAGCTTCGTCCCCTCCGGACAGGGGGCTGGAAACACCATATATTTT	CASSFVPSGQGAGNTIYF
TRBJ2-3	NA	TRBV28	NA	TGTGCCAGCAGAAACCCTCCAAACACAGATACGCAGTATTTT	CASRNPPNTDTQYF
TRBJ2-7	NA	TRBV5-1	NA	TGCGCCAGCAGGCCCCGGGACTGGTCCTACGAGCAGTACTTC	CASRPRDWSYEQYF
TRBJ1-5	NA	TRBV5-6	NA	TGTGCCAGCAGCCGGTCCACGACTAGACAGCCCCAGCATTTT	CASSRSTTRQPQHF
TRBJ2-3	NA	TRBV9	TRBD2	TGTGCCAGCAGCGTACACGCGGGAGGGCCAGATACGCAGTATTTT	CASSVHAGGPDTQYF
TRBJ2-3	NA	TRBV27	NA	TGTGCCAGCAGTTCTCATTGGACGCAGTATTTT	CASSSHWTQYF
TRBJ1-1	NA	TRBV10-3	NA	TGTGCCATCAGTGACAGGGGGAACACTGAAGCTTTCTTT	CAISDRGNTEAFF
TRBJ2-7	NA	TRBV5-1	NA	TGCGCCAGCAGCTTGCGAAACTACGAGCAGTACTTC	CASSLRNYEQYF
TRBJ2-2	NA	TRBV21-1	NA	TGTGCCAGCAGCAAAGAGCCAGGGATGGGGACCACCGGGGAGCTGTTTTTT	CASSKEPGMGTTGELFF
TRBJ2-7	NA	TRBV7-8	TRBD1	TGTGCCAGCAGCCCAGGACAGGCCGAGGCTCTATACGAGCAGTACTTC	CASSPGQAEALYEQYF
TRBJ2-1	NA	TRBV6-5	NA	TGTGCCAGCAGTTCCGCTGGGGCTATGTACAATGAGCAGTTCTTC	CASSSAGAMYNEQFF
TRBJ2-2	NA	TRBV6-1	TRBD1	TGTGCCAGCAGCCGGGACAGAGCGAACACCGGGGAGCTGTTTTTT	CASSRDRANTGELFF
TRBJ2-2	NA	TRBV27	NA	TGTGCCAGCAGTTTAGAATACATGAGTGCCGCCGGGGAGCTGTTTTTT	CASSLEYMSAAGELFF
TRBJ2-3	once	TRBV7-8	TRBD2	TGTGCCAGCAGCTTAGGCGGGAGGCCAGATACGCAGTATTTT	CASSLGGRPDTQYF
TRBJ2-3	NA	TRBV4-2	TRBD2	TGTGCCAGCAGCCCACGGACTAGCGGGCGCACAGATACGCAGTATTTT	CASSPRTSGRTDTQYF
TRBJ1-1	few	TRBV4-1	NA	TGCGCCAGCAGCCGAGAGACAGCGAACACTGAAGCTTTCTTT	CASSRETANTEAFF
TRBJ1-2	NA	TRBV11-2	NA	TGTGCCAGCAGCTTCCAGGCGAACTATGGCTACACCTTC	CASSFQANYGYTF
TRBJ2-7	NA	TRBV5-6	NA	TGTGCCAGCAGCTTGGGGGTTTCCTACGAGCAGTACTTC	CASSLGVSYEQYF
TRBJ2-7	NA	TRBV28	TRBD1	TGTGCCAGCAGTTTCGGACAGGGGGCCTCCTACGAGCAGTACTTC	CASSFGQGASYEQYF
TRBJ1-1	NA	TRBV5-5	TRBD1	TGTGCCAGCAGCTTGTGGACAGGGGGCACTGAAGCTTTCTTT	CASSLWTGGTEAFF
TRBJ2-3	NA	TRBV5-4	TRBD2	TGTGCCAGCAGCCCTCGGGCTAGCGGGACCACAGATACGCAGTATTTT	CASSPRASGTTDTQYF
TRBJ2-1	NA	TRBV5-4	TRBD2	TGTGCCAGCAGCTTAGGGCCCCCGGGACTAGCGGGATTCAATGAGCAGTTCTTC	CASSLGPPGLAGFNEQFF
TRBJ1-2	NA	TRBV28	TRBD1	TGTGCCAGCACCGGACAGGGGGTTTCCGGGGGCTACACCTTC	CASTGQGVSGGYTF
TRBJ2-1	NA	TRBV28	NA	TGTGCCAGCAGTTCCCCTTCGGGCGCCTACAATGAGCAGTTCTTC	CASSSPSGAYNEQFF
TRBJ2-2	NA	TRBV18	TRBD2	TGTGCCAGCTCACCGACTAGCGGCAACACCGGGGAGCTGTTTTTT	CASSPTSGNTGELFF
TRBJ2-1	once	TRBV2	NA	TGTGCCAGCAGTGAAGCAGGGGACTATGAGCAGTTCTTC	CASSEAGDYEQFF
TRBJ2-7	once	TRBV7-3	NA	TGTGCCAGCAGCCCTACGGGATTCCGGTACGAGCAGTACTTC	CASSPTGFRYEQYF
TRBJ2-6	NA	TRBV7-2	NA	TGTGCCAGCAGCCGCCGGGGGCCCCTGAGTTCTGGGGCCAACGTCCTGACTTTC	CASSRRGPLSSGANVLTF
TRBJ1-2	NA	TRBV27	NA	TGTGCCAGCAGCGAGGGGACATATGGCTACACCTTC	CASSEGTYGYTF
TRBJ1-2	few	TRBV25-1	NA	TGTGCCAGCAGTGAATTAGGGGGGTCTGGGGACTATGGCTACACCTTC	CASSELGGSGDYGYTF
TRBJ2-4	NA	TRBV19	NA	TGTGCCAGTAGTCCCCGGGCCCCCGGGTCAAGCATTCAGTACTTC	CASSPRAPGSSIQYF
TRBJ1-6	NA	TRBV13	NA	TGTGCCAGCAGCTTGGGGATCTCACCCCTCCACTTT	CASSLGISPLHF
TRBJ2-7	NA	TRBV5-1	NA	TGCGCCAGCAGCTTACAGGGTGAGGCCTACGAGCAGTACTTC	CASSLQGEAYEQYF
TRBJ2-5	NA	TRBV5-1	NA	TGCGCCAGCAGCTCCGCCGAGACCCAGTACTTC	CASSSAETQYF
TRBJ2-2	NA	TRBV2	NA	TGTGCCATGCGCCGGGACTCCGGTCGTCGAACCGGGGAGCTGTTTTTT	CAMRRDSGRRTGELFF
TRBJ2-1	NA	TRBV10-2	NA	TGCGCCAGCAGTGAAGGGAACTCCTACAATGAGCAGTTCTTC	CASSEGNSYNEQFF
TRBJ2-7	NA	TRBV11-2	NA	TGTGCCAGCAGCTCCGGGACGGAGACCTACGAGCAGTACTTC	CASSSGTETYEQYF
TRBJ2-7	NA	TRBV2	TRBD1	TGTGCCAGCAGTCCTTCATTAGGACAGGGGGCGAACGAGCAGTACTTC	CASSPSLGQGANEQYF